Presented here are 8 T cell receptor beta chains from one specimen sequenced in a study of CD8 T cells in Susac syndrome. Random-hexamer reverse transcription was applied to roughly 0.5 to 1 ug RNA. One entry per CDR3 protein, called by TCRdb with MiXCR from the immunoSEQ multiplex PCR reads. The sample has about 140,000 distinct CDR3 sequences, 95% seen once; the top ten hold 0.14%. Sequencing used CD4+ T cells from PBMCs. Every receptor here comes from a human donor with Susac syndrome.

The chain carries TRBV6-4 and TRBJ2-1, with D tentatively TRBD1 (5 bases). The length of the CDR3 is 15 residues. Germline CDR1 reads MRHNA; CDR2 reads SNTAGT. Trimming cost V 10 bases and J 6 bases, with 22 bases left between them. The CDR3 DNA reads TGTGCCACCGGCTGGTCCTCCAGCCAGGGCAATGAGCAGTTCTTC. This translates into CATGWSSSQGNEQFF.

The CDR3: CSASRGLDIQYF. The DNA of the CDR3 is TGCAGTGCTTCCAGGGGGCTGGACATTCAGTACTTC. The chain employs TRBV20-1 and TRBJ2-4; 8 nucleotides align to TRBD1. CDR1 is DFQATT, CDR2 SNEGSKA, per germline (reference sequence). The CDR3 has 12 residues. V lost 5 bases, J lost 8 bases, and 5 bases stayed unmatched.

The chain has TRBV5-1 and TRBJ2-3; TRBD2 agrees at 8 bases. CDR3 length: 15 residues. Trimming took 4 bases from V and 3 from J; bases not matched to a gene: 7. Germline assignment: CDR1 SGHRS and CDR2 YFSETQ. CDR3 in DNA: TGCGCCAGCAGCCCCTCTCAGCGGGAGACAGATACGCAGTATTTT. This translates into CASSPSQRETDTQYF.

This chain joins TRBV28 and TRBJ2-1; the match to TRBD2 covers 7 bases. Germline V gene data show CDR1 as MDHEN and CDR2 as SYDVKM. Trimming at V came to 5 bases and at J to 9 bases, leaving 13 bases not matched to a gene. The CDR3 runs to 15 residues. This chain's CDR3 is CASSPRLAEAGEQFF. CDR3 DNA sequence: TGTGCCAGCAGTCCCCGACTAGCTGAGGCCGGTGAGCAGTTCTTC.

The V gene is TRBV12-3 or TRBV12-4, the J gene TRBJ2-7, with a weak D call TRBD1 (5 bases). This CDR3 has 12 amino acids. V lost 4 bases to trimming and J lost 4 bases, with 8 bases between them. CDR3 coding DNA: TGTGCCAGCAGTTGGAAGGGGTACGAGCAGTACTTC. Protein sequence: CASSWKGYEQYF.

This clonotype was observed once. The chain has TRBV20-1 and TRBJ1-1; no definite D call. The CDR3 sequence is 13 residues long. The V gene's germline CDR1 is DFQATT and CDR2 SNEGSKA (reference sequence). V shed 1 base and J shed 4 bases, with 10 bases lying between them. The CDR3 DNA reads as TGCAGTGCTAGAGGGACCCTTCTCACTGAAGCTTTCTTT. Residues: CSARGTLLTEAFF.

J is TRBJ1-2 and V is TRBV25-1; 10 positions agree with TRBD1. Germline V gives CDR1 MGHDK, CDR2 SYGVNS. V shed 4 bases, J shed 3 bases, and the junction held 2 bases outside the gene matches. The CDR3 loop spans 14 amino acids. CDR3 coding DNA: TGTGCCAGCAGTGCGACAGGGGGCCACTATGGCTACACCTTC. Encoded protein: CASSATGGHYGYTF.

The rearrangement uses TRBV3-1 and TRBJ1-5; 8 positions match TRBD1. The CDR3 runs 14 residues. The J segment lost 11 bases and the V segment lost 4 bases, leaving 10 bases of the junction unmatched. Germline V CDR1 and CDR2: LGHDT, YNNKEL (reference sequence). The DNA for the CDR3 is TGTGCCAGCAGCCCCACAGGGGGGGTAGGGGCCCAGCATTTT. Translation: CASSPTGGVGAQHF.